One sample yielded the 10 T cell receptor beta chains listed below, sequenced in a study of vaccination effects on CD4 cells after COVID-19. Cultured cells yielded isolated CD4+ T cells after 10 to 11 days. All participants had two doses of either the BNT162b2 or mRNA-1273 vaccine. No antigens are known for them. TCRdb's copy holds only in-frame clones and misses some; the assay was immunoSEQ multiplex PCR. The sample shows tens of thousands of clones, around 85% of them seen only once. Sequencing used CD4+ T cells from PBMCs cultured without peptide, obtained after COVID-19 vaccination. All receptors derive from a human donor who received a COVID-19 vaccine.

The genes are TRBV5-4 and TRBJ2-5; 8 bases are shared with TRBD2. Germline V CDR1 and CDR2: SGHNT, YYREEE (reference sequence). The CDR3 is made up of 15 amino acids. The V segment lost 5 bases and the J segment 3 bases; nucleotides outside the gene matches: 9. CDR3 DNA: TGTGCCAGCAGATCCGTAGGCGGGGGGAAAGAGACCCAGTACTTC. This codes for CASRSVGGGKETQYF.

The chain's CDR3 is CASSETGTGRVYV. The CDR3 nucleotides read TGTGCCAGCAGTGAGACAGGGACAGGACGGGTGTACGTC. V gene TRBV6-1 combines with J gene TRBJ2-7; TRBD1 matches at 8 bases. V trimming: 3 bases; J trimming: 12 bases; junction bases outside the gene matches: 10. CDR3 size: 13 residues. Germline V gives CDR1 MNHNS, CDR2 SASEGT.

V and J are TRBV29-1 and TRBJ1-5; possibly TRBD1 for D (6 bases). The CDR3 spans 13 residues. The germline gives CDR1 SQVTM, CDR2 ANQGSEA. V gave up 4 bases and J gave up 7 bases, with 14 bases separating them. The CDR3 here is CSVVLGGDQPQHF. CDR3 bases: TGCAGCGTTGTATTAGGGGGGGACCAGCCCCAGCATTTT.

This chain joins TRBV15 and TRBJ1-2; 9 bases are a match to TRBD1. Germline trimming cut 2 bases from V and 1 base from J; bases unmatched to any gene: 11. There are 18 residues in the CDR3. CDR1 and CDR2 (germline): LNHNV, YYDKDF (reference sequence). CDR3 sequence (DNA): TGTGCCACCAGCAGAAAAACCGGGACAGGGAAGATTAACTATGGCTACACCTTC. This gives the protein CATSRKTGTGKINYGYTF.

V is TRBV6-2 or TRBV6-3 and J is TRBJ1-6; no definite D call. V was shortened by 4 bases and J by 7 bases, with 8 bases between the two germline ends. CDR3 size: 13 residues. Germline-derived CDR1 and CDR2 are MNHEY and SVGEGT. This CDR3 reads CASSFIINSPLHF. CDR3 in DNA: TGTGCCAGCAGTTTCATCATAAATTCACCCCTCCACTTT.

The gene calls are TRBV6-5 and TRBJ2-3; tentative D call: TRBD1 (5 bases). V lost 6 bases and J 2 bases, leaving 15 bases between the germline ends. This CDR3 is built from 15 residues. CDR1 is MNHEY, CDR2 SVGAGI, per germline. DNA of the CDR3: TGTGCCAGCAGCCAAGGACAAGGATACACAGATACGCAGTATTTT. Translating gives CASSQGQGYTDTQYF.

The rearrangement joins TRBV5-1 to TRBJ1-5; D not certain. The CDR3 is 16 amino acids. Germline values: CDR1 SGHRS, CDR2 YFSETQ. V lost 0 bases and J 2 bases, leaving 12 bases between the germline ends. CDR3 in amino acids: CASSLVPLAGNQPQHF. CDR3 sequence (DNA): TGCGCCAGCAGCTTGGTCCCTTTAGCGGGCAATCAGCCCCAGCATTTT.

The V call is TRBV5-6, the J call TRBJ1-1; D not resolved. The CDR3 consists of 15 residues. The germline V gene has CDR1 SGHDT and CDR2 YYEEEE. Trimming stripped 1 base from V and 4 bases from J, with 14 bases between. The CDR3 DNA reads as TGTGCCAGCAGCTTGTTCTCTGGGAAGGTCACTGAAGCTTTCTTT. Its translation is CASSLFSGKVTEAFF.

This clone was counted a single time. The CDR3 loop is CASSQGPPKLFF. The DNA of the CDR3 is TGTGCCAGCAGCCAAGGACCCCCAAAACTGTTTTTT. The chain employs TRBV3-1 (or the pseudogene TRBV3-2) and TRBJ1-4; D gene unclear. The germline V and J ends were trimmed by 1 base and 10 bases, with 7 bases remaining between them. Germline-derived CDR1 and CDR2 are LGHDT and YNNKEL (reference sequence). This CDR3 contains 12 residues.

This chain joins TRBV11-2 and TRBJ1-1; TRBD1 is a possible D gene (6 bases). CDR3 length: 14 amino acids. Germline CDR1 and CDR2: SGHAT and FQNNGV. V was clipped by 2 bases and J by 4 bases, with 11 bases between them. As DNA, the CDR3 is TGTGCCAGCAGCTTAAGTAGGGGGATCACTGAAGCTTTCTTT. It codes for CASSLSRGITEAFF.